The 30 T cell receptor beta chains below come from one sample, sequenced in a study of blood T cell repertoires in COVID-19. Profiled with immunoSEQ multiplex PCR; TCRdb holds only in-frame clones, not every one. This sample carries roughly 430,000 clones, approximately 85% of them seen once, and the ten largest clones take 2% to 2.5%. Sequencing input: PBMCs or T cells enriched from blood (not recorded which). The receptors stem from a woman between 40 and 50 years old with acute COVID-19.

This clone was seen once. The chain employs TRBV10-3 and TRBJ2-7; 11 nucleotides match TRBD2. The CDR3 has 15 residues. V was clipped by 4 bases and J by 6 bases; unmatched bases: 8. The germline CDR1 and CDR2 sequences are ENHRY and SYGVKD. The CDR3 here is CAISGTSGGRGEQYF. CDR3 bases: TGTGCCATCAGTGGTACTAGCGGGGGCCGGGGCGAGCAGTACTTC.

This clone was counted a few times. The J gene is TRBJ1-4, the V gene TRBV5-1; 7 bases are shared with TRBD1. There are 15 residues in the CDR3. Germline CDR1 reads SGHRS; CDR2 reads YFSETQ. V shed 3 bases, J shed 0 bases, and the junction held 2 bases outside the gene matches. The CDR3 DNA sequence: TGCGCCAGCAGCTCTACAGGGGCAACTAATGAAAAACTGTTTTTT. It specifies CASSSTGATNEKLFF.

The rearrangement uses TRBV6-5 and TRBJ2-2, with D possibly matching TRBD1 (5 bases). CDR3 size: 15 residues. V dropped 2 bases and J dropped 5 bases, with 12 bases sitting between them. CDR1 is MNHEY and CDR2 is SVGAGI in the germline V gene. DNA of the CDR3: TGTGCCAGCAGTTACACCCCTCAGGGAACCGGGGAGCTGTTTTTT. Translated, it gives CASSYTPQGTGELFF.

This rearrangement joins TRBV24-1 to TRBJ1-2; D might be TRBD1 (5 bases). V was clipped by 4 bases and J by 4 bases, with 12 bases between them. Germline CDR1 KGHDR, CDR2 SFDVKD. The CDR3 runs to 14 residues. The CDR3 sequence: CATSDPGLGYGYTF. For the CDR3, the DNA is TGTGCCACCAGTGACCCGGGACTGGGCTATGGCTACACCTTC.

The chain employs TRBV5-1 and TRBJ2-2; D call uncertain. The V and J ends lost 4 bases and 0 bases respectively, with 7 bases between them. Germline CDR1 SGHRS, CDR2 YFSETQ. The CDR3 is 14 amino acids. In DNA, the CDR3 is TGCGCCAGCAGCCCCGACACGAACACCGGGGAGCTGTTTTTT. Translation: CASSPDTNTGELFF.

This rearrangement joins TRBV27 to TRBJ2-7; the D gene is possibly TRBD2 (5 bases). The CDR3 is made up of 13 amino acids. Germline V CDR1 and CDR2: MNHEY, SMNVEV (reference sequence). The V and J ends lost 8 bases and 0 bases respectively, with 11 bases between them. CDR3 protein: CASRGSSSYEQYF. The CDR3 coding sequence is TGTGCCAGCCGCGGGTCCAGCTCCTACGAGCAGTACTTC.

CDR3 region: CASSPDRAGSGNTIYF. Here the CDR3 DNA reads TGTGCCAGCAGCCCTGACAGGGCTGGCTCTGGAAACACCATATATTTT. This rearrangement joins TRBV2 to TRBJ1-3; 7 positions match TRBD1. CDR1 SNHLY and CDR2 FYNNEI come from the germline V gene. The CDR3 runs 16 residues. Trimming cost V 6 bases and J 0 bases; bases outside gene matches: 8.

The chain is built from TRBV5-5 and TRBJ1-4; TRBD1 agrees at 9 bases. Looked up from germline, CDR1 is SGHKS and CDR2 is YYEKEE (reference sequence). V was pared by 4 bases and J by 5 bases, with 9 bases of the junction left unmatched. There are 16 residues in the CDR3. The CDR3 DNA sequence: TGTGCCAGCAGCGCGTTTTCCGGGACAGGGAATGAAAAACTGTTTTTT. The encoded protein is CASSAFSGTGNEKLFF. Variable domain in full (rest from reference TRBV5-5 and TRBJ1-4): DAGVTQSPTHLIKTRGQQVTLRCSPISGHKSVSWYQQVLGQGPQFIFQYYEKEERGRGNFPDRFSARQFPNYSSELNVNALLLGDSALYLCASSAFSGTGNEKLFFGSGTQLSVL.

The genes are TRBV15 and TRBJ1-4; 8 nucleotides match TRBD1. The CDR3 totals 15 residues. CDR1 and CDR2 (germline): LNHNV, YYDKDF (reference sequence). The junction had 9 bases not matched to a gene; V was cut back by 5 bases and J by 7 bases. The CDR3 here is CATSARQGSLEKLFF. In nucleotides, the CDR3 is TGTGCCACCAGCGCCCGACAGGGGTCTCTTGAAAAACTGTTTTTT.

The CDR3 nucleotides read TGCAGTGCTACAACAGGGGATGAGCAGTTCTTC. Its protein product is CSATTGDEQFF. This sequence joins TRBV20-1 and TRBJ2-1, with 7 bases identical to TRBD1. Per germline, CDR1 DFQATT and CDR2 SNEGSKA (reference sequence). This CDR3 contains 11 residues. V was pared by 4 bases and J by 8 bases, with 2 bases of the junction left unmatched.

The V call is TRBV6-5, the J call TRBJ1-2, with D unclear. The V gene's germline CDR1 is MNHEY and CDR2 SVGAGI. Deletions cut 6 bases from V and 3 bases from J, with 17 bases between. CDR3 length: 15 amino acids. The CDR3 sequence is CASRAGSTAYYGYTF. For the CDR3, the DNA is TGTGCCAGCAGGGCGGGTTCGACTGCCTACTATGGCTACACCTTC.

The CDR3 DNA sequence: TGTGCCAGCAGGGGACAGGTTACCGGGGAGCTGTTTTTT. It translates to CASRGQVTGELFF. The rearrangement joins TRBV6-5 to TRBJ2-2; TRBD1 agrees at 8 bases. The J segment lost 5 bases and the V segment lost 6 bases, leaving 2 bases of the junction unmatched. Germline loops: CDR1 MNHEY, CDR2 SVGAGI. This CDR3 region has 13 residues.

CDR3 DNA: TGCGCCAGCCGTCCTCCTTACAGGGGAGACGACACTGAAGCTTTCTTT. It specifies CASRPPYRGDDTEAFF. The chain recombines TRBV5-1 with TRBJ1-1; 7 bases match TRBD1. Unmatched junction bases numbered 15, after V lost 7 bases and J lost 3 bases. This CDR3 has 16 amino acids. In germline, CDR1 is SGHRS, CDR2 YFSETQ.

The chain couples TRBV15 to TRBJ2-1; 10 bases align to TRBD2. The length of the CDR3 is 17 residues. Germline trimming cut 3 bases from V and 9 bases from J; bases unmatched to any gene: 14. The germline V gene has CDR1 LNHNV and CDR2 YYDKDF (reference sequence). The CDR3 DNA follows: TGTGCCACCAGCAGGGGACTAGCGCCCCTATATAGTCCTGAGCAGTTCTTC. Protein product: CATSRGLAPLYSPEQFF.

Only one count was recorded for this clone. The chain recombines TRBV7-2 with TRBJ2-1, with 9 bases that match TRBD1. There are 16 residues in the CDR3. Germline CDR1 is SGHTA and CDR2 is FQGNSA. V lost 4 bases to trimming and J lost 4 bases; unmatched junction nucleotides: 8. CDR3 region: CASSSEPGQGYNEQFF. In nucleotides, the CDR3 is TGTGCCAGCAGCTCCGAGCCGGGACAGGGTTACAATGAGCAGTTCTTC.

The genes are TRBV10-2 and TRBJ2-1; no clear D gene. The CDR3 length is 15 residues. CDR1 and CDR2 from the germline V gene are WSHSY and SAAADI. Trimming removed 2 bases from V and 4 bases from J, with 12 bases in between. This CDR3 reads CASSESGRKYNEQFF. The DNA of the CDR3 is TGCGCCAGCAGTGAGAGTGGCAGAAAGTACAATGAGCAGTTCTTC.

The chain is built from TRBV6-5 and TRBJ2-1, with D possibly matching TRBD2 (5 bases). Germline CDR1 MNHEY, CDR2 SVGAGI. Trimming removed 6 bases at V and 3 bases at J, with 12 bases between. There are 14 residues in the CDR3. The CDR3 nucleotides read TGTGCCAGCAGCTACCCCCGGGACTACAATGAGCAGTTCTTC. Its protein is CASSYPRDYNEQFF.

The rearrangement links TRBV3-1 (or the pseudogene TRBV3-2) to TRBJ1-5; possible D gene TRBD1, 5 bases. The CDR3 sequence is 14 residues long. The germline V and J ends were trimmed by 0 bases and 6 bases, with 9 bases remaining between them. Germline V lookup: CDR1 LGHDT, CDR2 YNNKEL (reference sequence). The CDR3 loop is CASSQDAGIQPQHF. For the CDR3, the DNA is TGTGCCAGCAGCCAAGATGCAGGGATTCAGCCCCAGCATTTT.

This clone was detected only once. The J gene is TRBJ2-2, the V gene TRBV10-1, with D hard to call. This CDR3 spans 16 amino acids. Germline assignment: CDR1 WNHNN and CDR2 SYGVQD (reference sequence). V dropped 0 bases and J dropped 6 bases, with 14 bases sitting between them. This CDR3 reads CASSESADLVSGELFF. The CDR3 coding sequence is TGCGCCAGCAGTGAGTCTGCAGATCTGGTTTCCGGGGAGCTGTTTTTT.

The chain combines TRBV5-1 with TRBJ1-3; D ambiguous. The length of the CDR3 is 16 residues. Trimming left V 2 bases short and J 4 bases short, with 16 bases between. Germline CDR1 is SGHRS and CDR2 is YFSETQ. The CDR3 reads CASSFEGGSGGNTIYF. The CDR3 DNA reads TGCGCCAGCAGCTTTGAGGGCGGGTCAGGCGGAAACACCATATATTTT.

CDR3 in amino acids: CASSFNRETYEQYF. The CDR3 DNA reads TGTGCCAGCAGCTTTAACAGGGAGACCTACGAGCAGTACTTC. The chain joins TRBV11-1 to TRBJ2-7; TRBD1 might be the D (6 bases). This CDR3 spans 14 amino acids. V shed 3 bases and J shed 2 bases, with 11 bases lying between them. Germline V gene data show CDR1 as SGHAT and CDR2 as FQDESV (reference sequence).

V usage is TRBV29-1 and J usage is TRBJ1-4, with D tentatively TRBD1 (5 bases). CDR1 SQVTM and CDR2 ANQGSEA come from the germline V gene. The CDR3 consists of 13 residues. Between the trimmed V and J ends, which lost 6 bases and 8 bases, there was a span of 16 bases. The CDR3 sequence: CSVVPGGGEKLFF. In DNA, the CDR3 is TGCAGCGTAGTTCCCGGGGGAGGCGAAAAACTGTTTTTT. Supplemented by reference TRBV29-1 and TRBJ1-4, the full variable domain reads SAVISQKPSRDICQRGTSLTIQCQVDSQVTMMFWYRQQPGQSLTLIATANQGSEATYESGFVIDKFPISRPNLTFSTLTVSNMSPEDSSIYLCSVVPGGGEKLFFGSGTQLSVL.

The chain recombines TRBV3-1 (or the pseudogene TRBV3-2) with TRBJ2-1, with D unresolved. Trimming shortened V by 4 bases and J by 5 bases, and 9 bases separated the two germline ends. The V gene's germline CDR1 is LGHDT and CDR2 YNNKEL (reference sequence). The CDR3 spans 13 residues. CDR3 protein: CASSLLANNEQFF. The CDR3 DNA follows: TGTGCCAGCAGCCTATTAGCAAACAATGAGCAGTTCTTC.

The chain couples TRBV3-1 (or the pseudogene TRBV3-2) to TRBJ2-1; TRBD2 might be the D (5 bases). The CDR3 has 15 residues. Trimming shortened V by 0 bases and J by 3 bases, and 9 bases separated the two germline ends. Germline V lookup: CDR1 LGHDT, CDR2 YNNKEL (reference sequence). CDR3 nucleotides: TGTGCCAGCAGCCAAGATGCTAGCAGCTACAATGAGCAGTTCTTC. Amino acid sequence: CASSQDASSYNEQFF.

J is TRBJ1-5 and V is TRBV30; D is unclear. The V end lost 1 base, the J end lost 3 bases, and 7 bases lay between the germline ends. The CDR3 has 13 amino acids. Per the germline V gene, CDR1 is GTSNPN and CDR2 is SVGIG (reference sequence). CDR3 in amino acids: CAWSEHYNQPQHF. The CDR3 bases are TGTGCCTGGAGTGAACATTACAATCAGCCCCAGCATTTT.

V and J are TRBV5-6 and TRBJ2-5, with 8 bases fitting TRBD1. CDR1 is SGHDT, CDR2 YYEEEE, per germline. Trimming at V came to 4 bases and at J to 2 bases, leaving 10 bases not matched to a gene. This CDR3 is built from 16 residues. As DNA, the CDR3 is TGTGCCAGCAGCAGAGGGACAGGCCTCTCACAAGAGACCCAGTACTTC. Its translation: CASSRGTGLSQETQYF.

This sequence joins TRBV30 and TRBJ2-1, with TRBD2 matching over 13 bases. The V gene end was trimmed by 2 bases and the J gene end by 7 bases; junction bases not matched to a gene: 11. Per germline, CDR1 GTSNPN and CDR2 SVGIG (reference sequence). The CDR3 is 17 residues long. The CDR3 bases are TGTGCCTGGAGTTTCCTGCGGACTAGCGGGGGAGGGAATGAGCAGTTCTTC. Translated, it gives CAWSFLRTSGGGNEQFF.

The chain joins TRBV18 to TRBJ2-3, with 7 bases lining up with TRBD1. V shed 2 bases and J 4 bases; nucleotides not matched to a gene: 6. The CDR3 has 15 amino acids. CDR1 is KGHSH and CDR2 is LQKENI in the germline V gene. The CDR3 region has the DNA TGTGCCAGCTCACCATCACAGGGGATCGCAGATACGCAGTATTTT. This encodes CASSPSQGIADTQYF.

The CDR3 protein is CASSYPRGNGYTF. CDR3 nucleotides: TGTGCCAGCAGTTACCCTCGGGGGAATGGCTACACCTTC. The V and J genes are TRBV12-3 or TRBV12-4 and TRBJ1-2; D may be TRBD1 (5 bases). V was trimmed by 4 bases and J by 6 bases, leaving 12 bases between them. The CDR3 has 13 amino acids.

V gene TRBV7-2 combines with J gene TRBJ1-5; D is ambiguous. Germline CDR1 and CDR2: SGHTA and FQGNSA. The CDR3 runs to 14 residues. V lost 1 base and J lost 2, with 6 bases in between. The CDR3 DNA reads TGTGCCAGCAGCTTAGATGCGGGCAATCAGCCCCAGCATTTT. Amino acid sequence: CASSLDAGNQPQHF.